This T cell receptor (beta chain) was recorded in a study of T cell changes during pregnancy in multiple sclerosis. Looked up from germline, CDR1 is SNHLY and CDR2 is FYNNEI. With 2 bases removed from V and 11 bases from J, the gap between germline ends came to 10 bases. The CDR3 is 12 amino acids. Sequencing used immunoSEQ multiplex PCR; TCRdb keeps in-frame clones, though not all of them. The data show 20,000 to 30,000 clones, approximately 90% seen once. This clone came up a few times. The sample here was CD4+ T cells from peripheral blood mononuclear cells, taken in the first trimester of pregnancy. The rearrangement links TRBV2 to TRBJ1-5, with D possibly TRBD1 on 5 matching bases. This clonotype was sampled from a female donor in good health, enrolled as a control in a pregnancy study. Here the CDR3 reads CASSERDLAQHF. The CDR3, as DNA: TGTGCCAGCAGTGAAAGGGACTTAGCCCAGCATTTT. Full variable domain (remainder filled in from reference TRBV2 and TRBJ1-5): EPEVTQTPSHQVTQMGQEVILRCVPISNHLYFYWYRQILGQKVEFLVSFYNNEISEKSEIFDDQFSVERPDGSNFTLKIRSTKLEDSAMYFCASSERDLAQHFGDGTRLSIL.